This passage covers 2 T cell receptor beta chains from one sample sequenced in a study of T cell clonotyping in hematopoietic cell transplantation. Generated by immunoSEQ multiplex PCR, the TCRdb table keeps only in-frame clones and is missing some. This table holds some 14,000 clones, over 80% found once. The time point: recipient sample about 28 days before transplant, after cytoreduction. The material sequenced was peripheral blood mononuclear cells, taken before stem cell transplant. The source is a man in his fifties or sixties with acute myeloid leukemia. Some clones in this sample may be carry-over from other donors' samples.

The rearrangement joins TRBV7-2 to TRBJ2-3, with D unclear. V was pared by 5 bases and J by 6 bases, with 9 bases between. Germline CDR1 SGHTA, CDR2 FQGNSA. The CDR3 covers 12 residues. The CDR3 sequence is CASSPVSDTQYF. The CDR3 DNA is TGTGCCAGCAGCCCCGTTAGCGATACGCAGTATTTT.

In its sample, this clone was seen once. As DNA, the CDR3 is TGCGCCAGCACCCAGGGGGAGACCCAGTACTTC. Encoded protein: CASTQGETQYF. The genes are TRBV5-1 and TRBJ2-5, with D possibly being TRBD1 (6 bases). The germline V and J ends were trimmed by 6 bases and 5 bases, with 8 bases remaining between them. This CDR3 comprises 11 residues. Germline V gene lookup returns CDR1 SGHRS and CDR2 YFSETQ.